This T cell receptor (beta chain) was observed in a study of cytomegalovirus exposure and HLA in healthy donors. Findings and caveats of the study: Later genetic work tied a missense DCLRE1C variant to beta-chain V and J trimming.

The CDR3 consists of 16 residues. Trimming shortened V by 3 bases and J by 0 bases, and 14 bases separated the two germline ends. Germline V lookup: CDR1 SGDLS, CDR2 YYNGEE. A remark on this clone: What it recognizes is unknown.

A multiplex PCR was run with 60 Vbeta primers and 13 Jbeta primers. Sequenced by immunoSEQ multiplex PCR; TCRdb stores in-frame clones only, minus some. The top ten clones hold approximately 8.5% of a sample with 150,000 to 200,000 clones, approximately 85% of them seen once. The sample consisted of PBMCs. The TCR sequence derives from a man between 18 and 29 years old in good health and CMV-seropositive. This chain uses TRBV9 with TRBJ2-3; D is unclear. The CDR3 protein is CASSAAPNPSTDTQYF. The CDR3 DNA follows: TGTGCCAGCAGCGCCGCCCCTAACCCCAGCACAGATACGCAGTATTTT.